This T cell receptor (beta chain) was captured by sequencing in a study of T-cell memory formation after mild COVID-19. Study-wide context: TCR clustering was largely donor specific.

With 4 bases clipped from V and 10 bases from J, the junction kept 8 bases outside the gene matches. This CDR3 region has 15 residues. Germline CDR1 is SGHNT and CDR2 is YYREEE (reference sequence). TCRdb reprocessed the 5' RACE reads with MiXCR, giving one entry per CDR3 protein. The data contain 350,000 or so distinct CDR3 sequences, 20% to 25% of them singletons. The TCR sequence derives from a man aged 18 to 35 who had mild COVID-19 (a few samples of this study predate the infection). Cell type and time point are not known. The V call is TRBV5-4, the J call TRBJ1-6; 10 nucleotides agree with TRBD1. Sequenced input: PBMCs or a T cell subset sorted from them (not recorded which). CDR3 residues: CASSDRGLRGSPLHF. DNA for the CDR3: TGTGCCAGCAGCGACAGGGGGCTAAGAGGCTCACCCCTCCACTTT.